The source of this T cell receptor beta chain is a study of cytotoxic CD8 clonotypes in ibrutinib-treated CLL. Study details: Partial responses totalled some 24 and complete responses 2; after median about six years, about 14 remained remitted and around twelve progressed. The study, taken as a whole, reports: Higher circulating CD8+ T-cell counts strongly accompanied higher baseline clonality, above age-matched healthy donors. Ibrutinib response saw clonality rise, and progression saw it return toward baseline.

As to this clone: Its antigen is not known.

V was shortened by 4 bases and J by 2 bases, with 12 bases between the two germline ends. CDR1 is GTSNPN and CDR2 is SVGIG in the germline V gene (reference sequence). The CDR3 length is 13 residues. The table came from immunoSEQ multiplex PCR; TCRdb's copy has only in-frame clones and leaves some out. This table holds about 200,000 clones, over 60% found once. This TCR came from a human donor with chronic lymphocytic leukemia. The material was PBMCs, obtained after 24 months of ibrutinib treatment. The rearrangement uses TRBV30 and TRBJ2-7; D is uncertain. The CDR3 loop reads CAWKEIATYEQYF. CDR3 sequence (DNA): TGTGCCTGGAAAGAAATAGCTACCTACGAGCAGTACTTC. Full variable domain (rest looked up from reference TRBV30 and TRBJ2-7): SQTIHQWPATLVQPVGSPLSLECTVEGTSNPNLYWYRQAAGRGLQLLFYSVGIGQISSEVPQNLSASRPQDRQFILSSKKLLLSDSGFYLCAWKEIATYEQYFGPGTRLTVT.